The present T cell receptor beta chain was sequenced within a study of CXCR3-negative and CXCR3-positive naive CD8 T cells. The CDR3 spans 16 residues. The TRB libraries of cDNA were built by UMI-labeled 5' RACE. For each CDR3 protein, TCRdb gives one entry from its re-call of the 5' RACE reads, without DNA. Recorded for this sample: 65,000 to 95,000 distinct CDR3 sequences. This chain uses TRBV12-3 or TRBV12-4 with TRBJ2-1; TCRdb picks TRBD1, but there is no DNA to check that call. Sequencing was done on a sample of naive CXCR3- CD8+ T cells from blood. Subset here: CD45RO-CCR7+CD27+CD95- naive CD8+ T cells lacking CXCR3 (TNR3-). This TCR was recovered from a human donor in good health. Some clones in this sample may be carry-over from other donors' samples. CDR3 sequence: CASTPTGEHSYNEQFF.